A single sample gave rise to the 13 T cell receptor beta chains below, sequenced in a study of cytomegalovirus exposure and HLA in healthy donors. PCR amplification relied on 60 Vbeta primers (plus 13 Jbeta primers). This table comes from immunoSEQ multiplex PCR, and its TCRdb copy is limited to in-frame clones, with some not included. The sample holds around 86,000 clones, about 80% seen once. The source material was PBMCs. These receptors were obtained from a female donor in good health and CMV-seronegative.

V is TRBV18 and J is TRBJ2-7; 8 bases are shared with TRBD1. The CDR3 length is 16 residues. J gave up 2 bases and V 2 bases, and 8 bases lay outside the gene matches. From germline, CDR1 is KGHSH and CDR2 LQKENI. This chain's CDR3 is CASSPWTGLLPYEQYF. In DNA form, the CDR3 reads TGTGCCAGCTCACCATGGACAGGGCTTTTACCCTACGAGCAGTACTTC.

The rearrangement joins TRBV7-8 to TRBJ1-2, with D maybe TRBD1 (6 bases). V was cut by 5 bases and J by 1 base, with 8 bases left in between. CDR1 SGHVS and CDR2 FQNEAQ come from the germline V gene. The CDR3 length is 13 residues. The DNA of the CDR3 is TGTGCCAGCAGCGCGGACAGTAACTATGGCTACACCTTC. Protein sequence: CASSADSNYGYTF.

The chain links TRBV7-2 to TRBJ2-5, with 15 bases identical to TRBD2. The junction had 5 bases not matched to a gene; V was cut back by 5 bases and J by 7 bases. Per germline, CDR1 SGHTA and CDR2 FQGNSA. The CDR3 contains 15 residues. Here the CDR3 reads CASSEGLAGGLTQYF. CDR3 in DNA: TGTGCCAGCAGCGAGGGACTAGCGGGGGGACTGACCCAGTACTTC.

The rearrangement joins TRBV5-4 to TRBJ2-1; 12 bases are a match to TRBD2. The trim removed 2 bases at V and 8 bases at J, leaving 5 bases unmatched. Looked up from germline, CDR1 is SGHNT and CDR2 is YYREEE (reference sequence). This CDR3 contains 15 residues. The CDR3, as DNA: TGTGCCAGCAGCTTCCGACTAGCGGGAGTCGATGAGCAGTTCTTC. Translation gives CASSFRLAGVDEQFF.

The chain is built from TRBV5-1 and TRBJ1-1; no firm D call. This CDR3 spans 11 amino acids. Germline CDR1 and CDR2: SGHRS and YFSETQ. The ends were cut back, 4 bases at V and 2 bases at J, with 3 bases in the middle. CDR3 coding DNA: TGCGCCAGCAGCCTTAACACTGAAGCTTTCTTT. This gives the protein CASSLNTEAFF.

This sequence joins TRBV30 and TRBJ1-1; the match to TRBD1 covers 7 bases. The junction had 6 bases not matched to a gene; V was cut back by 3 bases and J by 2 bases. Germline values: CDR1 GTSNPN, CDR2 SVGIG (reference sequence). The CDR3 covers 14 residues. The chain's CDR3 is CAWSFTGANTEAFF. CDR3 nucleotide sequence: TGTGCCTGGAGCTTCACAGGGGCCAACACTGAAGCTTTCTTT.

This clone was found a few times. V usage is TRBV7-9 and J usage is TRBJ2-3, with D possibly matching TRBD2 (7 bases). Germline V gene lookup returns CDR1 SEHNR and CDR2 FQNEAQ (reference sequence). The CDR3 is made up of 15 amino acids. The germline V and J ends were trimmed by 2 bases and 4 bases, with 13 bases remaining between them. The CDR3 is CASSLWGRGSDTQYF. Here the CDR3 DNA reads TGTGCCAGCAGCTTATGGGGGAGGGGGTCAGATACGCAGTATTTT.

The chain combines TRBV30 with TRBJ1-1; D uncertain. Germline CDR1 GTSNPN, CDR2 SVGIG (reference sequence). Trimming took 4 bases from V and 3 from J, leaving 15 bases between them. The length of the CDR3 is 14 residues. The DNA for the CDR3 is TGTGCCTGGAATGGCCCGGGGAGGGACACTGAAGCTTTCTTT. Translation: CAWNGPGRDTEAFF.

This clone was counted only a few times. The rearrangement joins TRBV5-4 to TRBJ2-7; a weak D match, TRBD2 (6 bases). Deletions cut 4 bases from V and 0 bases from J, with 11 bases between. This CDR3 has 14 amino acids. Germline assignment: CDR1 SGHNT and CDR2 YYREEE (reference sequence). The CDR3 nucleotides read TGTGCCAGCAGCCGGGACTCAAGCTCCTACGAGCAGTACTTC. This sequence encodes CASSRDSSSYEQYF.

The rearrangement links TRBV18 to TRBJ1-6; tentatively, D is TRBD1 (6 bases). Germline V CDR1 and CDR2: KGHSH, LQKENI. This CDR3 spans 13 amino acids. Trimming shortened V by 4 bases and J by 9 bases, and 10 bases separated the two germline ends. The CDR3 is CASSRTRGSPLHF. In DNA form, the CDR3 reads TGTGCCAGCTCACGTACCAGGGGTTCACCCCTCCACTTT.

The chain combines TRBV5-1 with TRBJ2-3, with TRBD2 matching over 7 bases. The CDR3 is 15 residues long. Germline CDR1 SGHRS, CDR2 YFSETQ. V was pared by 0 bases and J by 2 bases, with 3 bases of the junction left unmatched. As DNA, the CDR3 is TGCGCCAGCAGCTTGGACAGCGGGATCACAGATACGCAGTATTTT. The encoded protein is CASSLDSGITDTQYF.

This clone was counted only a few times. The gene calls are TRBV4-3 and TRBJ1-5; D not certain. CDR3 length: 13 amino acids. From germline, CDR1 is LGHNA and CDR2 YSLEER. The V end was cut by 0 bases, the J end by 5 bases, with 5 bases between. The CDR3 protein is CASSQDPDQPQHF. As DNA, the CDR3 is TGCGCCAGCAGCCAAGATCCGGATCAGCCCCAGCATTTT.

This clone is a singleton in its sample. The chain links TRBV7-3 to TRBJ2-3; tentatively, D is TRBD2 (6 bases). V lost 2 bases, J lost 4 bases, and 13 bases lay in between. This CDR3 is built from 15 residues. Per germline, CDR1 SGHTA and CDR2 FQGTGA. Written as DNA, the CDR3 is TGTGCCAGCAGCTTATCGGGACTCTCCTCAGATACGCAGTATTTT. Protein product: CASSLSGLSSDTQYF.